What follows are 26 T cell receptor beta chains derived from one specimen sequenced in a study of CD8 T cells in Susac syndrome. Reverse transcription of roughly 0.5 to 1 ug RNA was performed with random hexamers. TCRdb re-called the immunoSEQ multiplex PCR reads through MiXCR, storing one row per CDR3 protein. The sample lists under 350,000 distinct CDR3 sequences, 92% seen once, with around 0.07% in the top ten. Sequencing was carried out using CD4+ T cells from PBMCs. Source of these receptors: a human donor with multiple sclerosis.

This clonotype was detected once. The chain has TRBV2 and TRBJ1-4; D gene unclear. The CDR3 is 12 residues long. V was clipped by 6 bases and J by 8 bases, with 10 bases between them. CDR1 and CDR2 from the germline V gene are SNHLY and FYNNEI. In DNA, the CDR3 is TGTGCCAGCAGCCAGGAGGTAGAAAAACTGTTTTTT. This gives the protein CASSQEVEKLFF. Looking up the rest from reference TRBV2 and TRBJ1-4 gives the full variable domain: EPEVTQTPSHQVTQMGQEVILRCVPISNHLYFYWYRQILGQKVEFLVSFYNNEISEKSEIFDDQFSVERPDGSNFTLKIRSTKLEDSAMYFCASSQEVEKLFFGSGTQLSVL.

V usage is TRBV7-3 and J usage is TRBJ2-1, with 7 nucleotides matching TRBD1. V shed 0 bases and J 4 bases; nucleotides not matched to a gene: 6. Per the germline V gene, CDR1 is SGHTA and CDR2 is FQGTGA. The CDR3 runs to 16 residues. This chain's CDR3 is CASSLTAARGYNEQFF. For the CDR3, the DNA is TGTGCCAGCAGCTTAACGGCGGCCAGGGGGTACAATGAGCAGTTCTTC.

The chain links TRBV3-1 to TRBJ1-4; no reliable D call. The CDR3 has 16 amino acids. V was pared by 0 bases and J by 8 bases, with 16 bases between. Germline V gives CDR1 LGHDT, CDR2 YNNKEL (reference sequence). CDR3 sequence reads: CASSQDVTVGKEKLFF. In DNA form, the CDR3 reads TGTGCCAGCAGCCAAGACGTGACGGTGGGAAAAGAAAAACTGTTTTTT.

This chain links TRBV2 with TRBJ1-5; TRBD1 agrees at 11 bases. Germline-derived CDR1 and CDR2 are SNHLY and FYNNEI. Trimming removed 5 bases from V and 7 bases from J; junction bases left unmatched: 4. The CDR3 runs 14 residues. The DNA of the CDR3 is TGTGCCAGCAGTAGGGGGACAGGGGGACAGCCCCAGCATTTT. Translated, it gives CASSRGTGGQPQHF.

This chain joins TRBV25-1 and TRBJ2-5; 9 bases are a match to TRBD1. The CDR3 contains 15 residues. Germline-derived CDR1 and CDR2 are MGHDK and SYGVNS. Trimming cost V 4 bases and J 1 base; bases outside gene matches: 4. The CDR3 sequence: CASSADRGAQETQYF. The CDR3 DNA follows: TGTGCCAGCAGTGCCGACAGGGGGGCCCAAGAGACCCAGTACTTC.

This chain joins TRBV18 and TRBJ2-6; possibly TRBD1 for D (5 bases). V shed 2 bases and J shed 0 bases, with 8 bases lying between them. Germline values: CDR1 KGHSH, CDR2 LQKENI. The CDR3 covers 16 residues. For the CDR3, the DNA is TGTGCCAGCTCACCAGTACAGGCCTCTGGGGCCAACGTCCTGACTTTC. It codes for CASSPVQASGANVLTF. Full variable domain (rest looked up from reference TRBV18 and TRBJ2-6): NAGVMQNPRHLVRRRGQEARLRCSPMKGHSHVYWYRQLPEEGLKFMVYLQKENIIDESGMPKERFSAEFPKEGPSILRIQQVVRGDSAAYFCASSPVQASGANVLTFGAGSRLTVL.

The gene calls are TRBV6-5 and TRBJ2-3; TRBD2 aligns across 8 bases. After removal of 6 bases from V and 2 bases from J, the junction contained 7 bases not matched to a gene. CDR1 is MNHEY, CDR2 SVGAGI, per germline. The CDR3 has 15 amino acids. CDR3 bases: TGTGCCAGCAGCCTCCGCGGGGGGTTCACAGATACGCAGTATTTT. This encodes CASSLRGGFTDTQYF.

CDR3 sequence (DNA): TGTGCCAGCAACAAACCAACAGGGGCGGGCACCGGGGAGCTGTTTTTT. Its protein product is CASNKPTGAGTGELFF. The chain is built from TRBV12-3 or TRBV12-4 and TRBJ2-2; TRBD1 matches at 7 bases. V lost 7 bases and J lost 4; bases outside the gene matches: 12. The CDR3 has 16 amino acids.

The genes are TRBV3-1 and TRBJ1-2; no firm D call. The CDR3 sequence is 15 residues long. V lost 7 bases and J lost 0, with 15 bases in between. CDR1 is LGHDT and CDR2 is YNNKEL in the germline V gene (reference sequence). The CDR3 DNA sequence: TGTGCCAGCACCCTGACTCCTTTAGCTAACTATGGCTACACCTTC. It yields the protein CASTLTPLANYGYTF. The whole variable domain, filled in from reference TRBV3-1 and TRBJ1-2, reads DTAVSQTPKYLVTQMGNDKSIKCEQNLGHDTMYWYKQDSKKFLKIMFSYNNKELIINETVPNRFSPKSPDKAHLNLHINSLELGDSAVYFCASTLTPLANYGYTFGSGTRLTVV.

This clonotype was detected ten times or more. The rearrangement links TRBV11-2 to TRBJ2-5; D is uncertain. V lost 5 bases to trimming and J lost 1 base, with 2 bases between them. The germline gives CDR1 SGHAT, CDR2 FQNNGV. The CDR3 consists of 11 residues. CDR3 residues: CASSLQETQYF. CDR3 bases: TGTGCCAGCAGCCTCCAAGAGACCCAGTACTTC. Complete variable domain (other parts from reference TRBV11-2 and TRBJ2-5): EAGVAQSPRYKIIEKRQSVAFWCNPISGHATLYWYQQILGQGPKLLIQFQNNGVVDDSQLPKDRFSAERLKGVDSTLKIQPAKLEDSAVYLCASSLQETQYFGPGTRLLVL.

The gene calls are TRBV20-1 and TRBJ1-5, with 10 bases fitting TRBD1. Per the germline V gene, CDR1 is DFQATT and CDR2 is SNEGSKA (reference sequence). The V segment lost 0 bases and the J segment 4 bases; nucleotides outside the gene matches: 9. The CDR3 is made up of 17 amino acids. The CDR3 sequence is CSARDGTGAGWNQPQHF. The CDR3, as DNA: TGCAGTGCTAGAGATGGGACAGGGGCCGGTTGGAATCAGCCCCAGCATTTT.

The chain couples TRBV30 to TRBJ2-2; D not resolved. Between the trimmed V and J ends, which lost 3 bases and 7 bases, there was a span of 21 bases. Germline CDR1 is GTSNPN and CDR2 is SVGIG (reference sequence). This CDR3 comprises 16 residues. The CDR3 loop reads CAWSDRAHIGFGELFF. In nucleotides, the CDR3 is TGTGCCTGGAGCGACCGGGCCCACATTGGATTCGGGGAGCTGTTTTTT.

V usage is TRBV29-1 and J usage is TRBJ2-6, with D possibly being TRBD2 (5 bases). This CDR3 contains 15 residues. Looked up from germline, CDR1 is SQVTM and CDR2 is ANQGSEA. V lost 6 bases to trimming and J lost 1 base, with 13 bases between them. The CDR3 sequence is CSVEASGSGANVLTF. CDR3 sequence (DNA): TGCAGCGTGGAGGCCTCGGGGTCTGGGGCCAACGTCCTGACTTTC.

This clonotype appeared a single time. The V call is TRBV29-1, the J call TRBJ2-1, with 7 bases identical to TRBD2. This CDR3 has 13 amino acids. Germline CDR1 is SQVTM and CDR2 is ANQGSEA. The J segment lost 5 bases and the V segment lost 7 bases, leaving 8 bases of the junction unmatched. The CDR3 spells CSGGWGGHNEQFF. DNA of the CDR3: TGCAGCGGGGGCTGGGGGGGACACAATGAGCAGTTCTTC.

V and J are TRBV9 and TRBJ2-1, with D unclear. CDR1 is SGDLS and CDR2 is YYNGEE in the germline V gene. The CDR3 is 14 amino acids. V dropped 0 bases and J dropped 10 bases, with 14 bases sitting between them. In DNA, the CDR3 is TGTGCCAGCAGCGTAGCTGTTGCGGCAAAGGAGCAGTTCTTC. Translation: CASSVAVAAKEQFF.

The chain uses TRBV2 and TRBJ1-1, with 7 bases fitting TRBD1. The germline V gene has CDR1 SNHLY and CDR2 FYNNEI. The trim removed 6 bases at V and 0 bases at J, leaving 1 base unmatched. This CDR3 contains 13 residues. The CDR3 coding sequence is TGTGCCAGCAGGACAGGGATGAACACTGAAGCTTTCTTT. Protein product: CASRTGMNTEAFF.

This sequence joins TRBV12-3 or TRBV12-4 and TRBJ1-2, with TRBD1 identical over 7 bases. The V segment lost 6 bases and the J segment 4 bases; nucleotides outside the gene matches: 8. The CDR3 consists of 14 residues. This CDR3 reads CASSGTAWVYGYTF. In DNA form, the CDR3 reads TGTGCCAGCAGCGGGACAGCCTGGGTCTATGGCTACACCTTC.

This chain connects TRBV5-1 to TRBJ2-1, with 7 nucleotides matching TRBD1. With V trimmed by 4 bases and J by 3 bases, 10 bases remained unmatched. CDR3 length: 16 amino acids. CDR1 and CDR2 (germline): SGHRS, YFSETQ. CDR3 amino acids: CASSLGDRLNYNEQFF. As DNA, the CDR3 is TGCGCCAGCAGCCTAGGGGACAGATTAAACTACAATGAGCAGTTCTTC.

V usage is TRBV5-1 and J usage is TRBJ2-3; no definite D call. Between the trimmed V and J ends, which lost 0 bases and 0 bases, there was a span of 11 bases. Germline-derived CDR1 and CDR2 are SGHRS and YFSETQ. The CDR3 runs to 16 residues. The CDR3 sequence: CASSLAFAESTDTQYF. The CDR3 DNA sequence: TGCGCCAGCAGCTTGGCCTTCGCAGAAAGCACAGATACGCAGTATTTT.

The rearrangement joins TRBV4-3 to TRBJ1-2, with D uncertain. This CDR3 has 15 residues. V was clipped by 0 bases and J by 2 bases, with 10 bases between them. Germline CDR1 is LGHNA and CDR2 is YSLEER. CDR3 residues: CASSQDTGYNYGYTF. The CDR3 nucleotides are TGCGCCAGCAGCCAAGATACCGGGTACAACTATGGCTACACCTTC.

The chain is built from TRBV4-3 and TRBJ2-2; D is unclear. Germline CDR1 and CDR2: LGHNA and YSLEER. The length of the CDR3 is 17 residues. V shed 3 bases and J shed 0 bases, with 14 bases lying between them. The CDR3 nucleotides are TGCGCCAGCAGCCACCTGGGAAGCTACCCGAACACCGGGGAGCTGTTTTTT. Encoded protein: CASSHLGSYPNTGELFF.

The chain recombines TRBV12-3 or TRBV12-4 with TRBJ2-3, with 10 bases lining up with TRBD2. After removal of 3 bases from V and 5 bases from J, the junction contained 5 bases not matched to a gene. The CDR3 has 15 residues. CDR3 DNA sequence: TGTGCCAGCAGTTTCACTAGCGGGATCTTAGATACGCAGTATTTT. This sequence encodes CASSFTSGILDTQYF.

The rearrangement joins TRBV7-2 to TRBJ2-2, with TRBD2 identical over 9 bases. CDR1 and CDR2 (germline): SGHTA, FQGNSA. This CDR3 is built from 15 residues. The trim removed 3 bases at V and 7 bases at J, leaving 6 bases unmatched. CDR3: CASSFAGGPGGELFF. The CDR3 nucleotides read TGTGCCAGCAGCTTCGCGGGAGGGCCCGGCGGGGAGCTGTTTTTT.

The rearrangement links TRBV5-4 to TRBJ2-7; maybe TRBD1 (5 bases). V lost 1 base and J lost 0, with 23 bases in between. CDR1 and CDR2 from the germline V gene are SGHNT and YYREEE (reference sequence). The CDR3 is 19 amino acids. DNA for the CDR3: TGTGCCAGCAGCTTGCGCACTCCGCAGGGCACTTCAAGCTCCTACGAGCAGTACTTC. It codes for CASSLRTPQGTSSSYEQYF.

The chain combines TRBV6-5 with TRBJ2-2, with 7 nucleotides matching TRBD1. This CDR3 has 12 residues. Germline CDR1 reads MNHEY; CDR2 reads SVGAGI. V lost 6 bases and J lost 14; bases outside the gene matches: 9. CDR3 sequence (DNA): TGTGCCAGCAGCCGGGACAGTGAGCGACTGTTTTTT. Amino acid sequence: CASSRDSERLFF.

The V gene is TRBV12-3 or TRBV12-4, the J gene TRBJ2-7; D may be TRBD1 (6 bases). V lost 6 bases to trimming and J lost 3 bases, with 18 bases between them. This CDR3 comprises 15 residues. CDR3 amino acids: CASSIRDTTNYEQYF. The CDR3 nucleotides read TGTGCCAGCAGCATTCGGGACACCACGAACTACGAGCAGTACTTC.